This T cell receptor (beta chain) is from a study of T cells after yellow fever vaccination. Study observations and caveats: Abundant clonotypes (contaminants from the bulk population) could be present in FACS-sorted repertoires.

Remarks on this clonotype: The antigen is undetermined.

From germline, CDR1 is SGDLS and CDR2 YYNGEE. After removal of 4 bases from V and 6 bases from J, the junction contained 6 bases not matched to a gene. The CDR3 consists of 14 residues. The TCR cDNA carried a universal primer site and UMIs from 5'RACE template switching. TCRdb fed the 5' RACE reads into MiXCR, producing one record per CDR3 protein. The sample gives fewer than 650,000 distinct CDR3 sequences, just over 20% of which show up once; about 17% is in the top ten. The source of this sequence is a man aged 18 to 30 who received the YFV17D yellow fever vaccine. The sample consisted of PBMCs, taken about 20 days after the first yellow fever vaccination. The chain is built from TRBV9 and TRBJ2-2, with TRBD2 matching over 7 bases. This CDR3 reads CASSPRGVPGELFF. DNA of the CDR3: TGTGCCAGCAGCCCACGGGGGGTCCCCGGGGAGCTGTTTTTT.